This T cell receptor (beta chain) was documented in a study of blood T cells in healthy people across ages. Germline CDR1 and CDR2: SQVTM and ANQGSEA. Losses at the gene ends were 4 bases for V and 3 bases for J; bases not matched to a gene: 7. This CDR3 contains 14 residues. This clonotype was detected ten times or more. Sample-barcoded 5' priming and a J-beta primer mix drove a second PCR of about 6 to 12 cycles. TCRdb itself ran the 5' RACE reads through MiXCR, one entry per CDR3 protein. Among about 1,500,000 distinct CDR3 sequences, 28% were seen once, and the ten largest hold 7.7%. Sequenced input: blood. The clonotype was recovered from a woman aged 25 to 39 in good health. This chain connects TRBV29-1 to TRBJ2-5, with 8 bases fitting TRBD2. The CDR3 here is CSVVAGGGEETQYF. The CDR3 DNA reads TGCAGCGTTGTTGCCGGGGGGGGAGAAGAGACCCAGTACTTC.